Listed here are 10 T cell receptor beta chains from one sample, sequenced in a study of shared clonotypes between healthy human individuals. Repertoires were generated with immunoSEQ multiplex PCR, while TCRdb's copy carries only in-frame clones and drops some. The top ten hold about 0.34% of the sample, which has more than 1.2 million clones, roughly 98.5% seen once. The source material was naive CD4+ T cells sorted from blood. Described subset: CD45RA+ positively selected. These receptors all come from a man in his thirties or forties in good health.

The rearrangement uses TRBV6-5 and TRBJ2-7; D not resolved. Trimming removed 6 bases from V and 4 bases from J, with 16 bases in between. The CDR3 spans 14 residues. From germline, CDR1 is MNHEY and CDR2 SVGAGI. In DNA, the CDR3 is TGTGCCAGCAGCTACCCTGGGCTAGAGTACGAGCAGTACTTC. Translated, it gives CASSYPGLEYEQYF.

The chain is built from TRBV7-8 and TRBJ2-5; possibly TRBD2 for D (6 bases). CDR1 SGHVS and CDR2 FQNEAQ come from the germline V gene. V was clipped by 5 bases and J by 1 base, with 14 bases between them. This CDR3 has 15 amino acids. The CDR3 spells CASSTFPRGQETQYF. In nucleotides, the CDR3 is TGTGCCAGCAGCACCTTCCCGCGGGGCCAAGAGACCCAGTACTTC.

The chain couples TRBV18 to TRBJ2-7; 9 bases are shared with TRBD1. CDR3 length: 15 residues. J lost 6 bases, V lost 5 bases, and 11 bases had no gene match. Germline CDR1 KGHSH, CDR2 LQKENI. As DNA, the CDR3 is TGTGCCAGCTCAGCCCGACAGGGGGGGGACGGCGAGCAGTACTTC. It is translated as CASSARQGGDGEQYF.

This chain joins TRBV5-8 and TRBJ1-2; 8 nucleotides line up with TRBD1. The CDR3 totals 14 residues. With V trimmed by 2 bases and J by 4 bases, 4 bases remained unmatched. Germline-derived CDR1 and CDR2 are SGHTS and YDEGEE. The DNA for the CDR3 is TGTGCCAGCAGCTTTGGGACAGGTGGCTATGGCTACACCTTC. Its protein is CASSFGTGGYGYTF.

This sequence joins TRBV7-3 and TRBJ2-2; 9 positions agree with TRBD1. J gave up 5 bases and V 7 bases, and 8 bases lay outside the gene matches. This CDR3 comprises 15 residues. Looked up from germline, CDR1 is SGHTA and CDR2 is FQGTGA. CDR3 sequence: CASTSGTGRTGELFF. CDR3 sequence (DNA): TGTGCCAGCACCTCCGGGACAGGGAGGACCGGGGAGCTGTTTTTT.

This chain connects TRBV19 to TRBJ1-4; 7 nucleotides agree with TRBD1. Germline V lookup: CDR1 LNHDA, CDR2 SQIVND (reference sequence). The CDR3 has 16 amino acids. V was clipped by 5 bases and J by 0 bases; unmatched bases: 6. This chain's CDR3 is CASSDRQGATNEKLFF. CDR3 sequence (DNA): TGTGCCAGTAGTGATCGACAGGGAGCAACTAATGAAAAACTGTTTTTT.

V and J are TRBV18 and TRBJ2-7, with no clear D. The CDR3 loop spans 15 amino acids. Deletions cut 0 bases from V and 3 bases from J, with 12 bases between. The germline V gene encodes CDR1 KGHSH and CDR2 LQKENI. For the CDR3, the DNA is TGTGCCAGCTCACCACCTAGTCCGATCCACTACGAGCAGTACTTC. Translating it yields CASSPPSPIHYEQYF.

The chain uses TRBV29-1 and TRBJ2-2, with 9 bases aligning to TRBD1. The CDR3 runs 13 residues. J gave up 6 bases and V 7 bases, and 6 bases lay outside the gene matches. Germline CDR1 SQVTM, CDR2 ANQGSEA. CDR3 amino acids: CSGTGAFSGELFF. The CDR3 DNA follows: TGCAGCGGGACAGGGGCTTTCTCCGGGGAGCTGTTTTTT.

For the CDR3, the DNA is TGTGCCAGCAGCTTAGCGGGGCGGGAGGGCCACGAGCAGTACTTC. It codes for CASSLAGREGHEQYF. The V gene is TRBV7-9, the J gene TRBJ2-7; 9 nucleotides agree with TRBD2. Germline-derived CDR1 and CDR2 are SEHNR and FQNEAQ (reference sequence). The CDR3 consists of 15 residues. The V segment lost 0 bases and the J segment 5 bases; nucleotides outside the gene matches: 5.

The chain uses TRBV10-2 and TRBJ2-7; D unclear. CDR1 and CDR2 from the germline V gene are WSHSY and SAAADI. The CDR3 extends over 13 amino acids. V shed 6 bases and J shed 3 bases, with 12 bases lying between them. CDR3 DNA sequence: TGCGCCAGCAGGGGAACAGTGAACTACGAGCAGTACTTC. Encoded protein: CASRGTVNYEQYF.